Listed here is a single T cell receptor beta chain. These data are taken from a study of blood T cell repertoires in COVID-19. Profiled with immunoSEQ multiplex PCR; TCRdb holds only in-frame clones, not every one. The sample contains about 240,000 clones, approximately 88% of which appear only once. The junction had 2 bases not matched to a gene; V was cut back by 1 base and J by 2 bases. The germline V gene encodes CDR1 MGHRA and CDR2 YSYEKL. This CDR3 has 16 residues. Sequencing used PBMCs or T cells enriched from blood (not recorded which). The source is a woman in her thirties with acute COVID-19. The J gene is TRBJ2-1, the V gene TRBV4-1; TRBD2 aligns across 10 bases. Here the CDR3 DNA reads TGCGCCAGCAGCCAAGGGCTAGCGGGGGCCTACAATGAGCAGTTCTTC. Encoded protein: CASSQGLAGAYNEQFF.